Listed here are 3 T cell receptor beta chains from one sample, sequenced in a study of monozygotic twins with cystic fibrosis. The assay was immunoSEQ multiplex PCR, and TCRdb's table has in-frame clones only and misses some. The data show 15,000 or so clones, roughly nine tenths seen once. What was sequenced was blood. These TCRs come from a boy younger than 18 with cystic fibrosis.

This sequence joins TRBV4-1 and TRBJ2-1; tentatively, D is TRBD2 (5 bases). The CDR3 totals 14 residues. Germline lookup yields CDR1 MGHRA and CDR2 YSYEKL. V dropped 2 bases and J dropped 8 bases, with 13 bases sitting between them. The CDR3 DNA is TGCGCCAGCAGCCAAATACTAGTGATCGATGAGCAGTTCTTC. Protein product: CASSQILVIDEQFF.

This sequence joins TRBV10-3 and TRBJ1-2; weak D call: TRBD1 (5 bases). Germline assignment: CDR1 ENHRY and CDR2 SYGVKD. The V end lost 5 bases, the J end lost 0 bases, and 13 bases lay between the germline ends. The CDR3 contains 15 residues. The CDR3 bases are TGTGCCATCAGTTGGGGGGGGATGACTAACTATGGCTACACCTTC. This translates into CAISWGGMTNYGYTF.

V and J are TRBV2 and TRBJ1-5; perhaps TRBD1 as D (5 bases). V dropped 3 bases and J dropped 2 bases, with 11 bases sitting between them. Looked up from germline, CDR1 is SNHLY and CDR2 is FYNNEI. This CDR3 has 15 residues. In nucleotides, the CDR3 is TGTGCCAGCAGTGAGGGGGACGGGGGCAATCAGCCCCAGCATTTT. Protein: CASSEGDGGNQPQHF.